A few counts support the clone carrying this TCR beta chain. Its antigen is as yet unknown. This record comes from a study of response to subunit inactivated influenza vaccine. Findings and limits, study-wide: Researchers suggested that each seasonal influenza vaccination recruits few new T cells.

The CDR3 consists of 15 residues. V was cut by 8 bases and J by 0 bases, with 14 bases left in between. In germline, CDR1 is SNHLY, CDR2 FYNNEI. TCRdb fed the RT-PCR reads into MiXCR, producing one record per CDR3 protein. The data contain 400,000 to 650,000 distinct CDR3 sequences, approximately 7.2% of them seen just once; the ten biggest clones take up less than 15%. This receptor was identified in a man aged 45 to 70 who received an inactivated influenza vaccine. The material sequenced was PBMCs from blood, taken about 23 months after vaccination. The chain joins TRBV2 to TRBJ2-1; D is tentatively TRBD1 or TRBD2 (5 bases each). The CDR3 DNA follows: TGTGCCAGCGAGGGGCCCGGGGACTCCTACAATGAGCAGTTCTTC. Encoded protein: CASEGPGDSYNEQFF.